Sequencing of this T cell receptor beta chain was carried out in a study of blood T cell repertoires in COVID-19. Overall study context: Acute and convalescent COVID-19 specimens originated in the United States, Italy and Spain. Nucleic acid was either cDNA or gDNA, and it came from T cells, B-cell-depleted T cells, or PBMCs.

CDR3 length: 17 residues. From germline, CDR1 is PRHDT and CDR2 FYEKMQ (reference sequence). The J segment lost 5 bases and the V segment lost 5 bases, leaving 15 bases of the junction unmatched. TCRdb's table, derived via immunoSEQ multiplex PCR, lists solely in-frame clones and lacks some. In the table there are approximately 150,000 clones, around four fifths of which are singletons. The sequenced material came from peripheral blood. V gene TRBV13 combines with J gene TRBJ2-1; TRBD2 aligns across 7 bases. The sequence was obtained from an elderly woman with acute or convalescent COVID-19. The CDR3 is CASSAPGSSGLDNEQFF. The CDR3 nucleotides are TGTGCCAGCAGCGCCCCGGGCTCTAGCGGACTAGACAATGAGCAGTTCTTC.